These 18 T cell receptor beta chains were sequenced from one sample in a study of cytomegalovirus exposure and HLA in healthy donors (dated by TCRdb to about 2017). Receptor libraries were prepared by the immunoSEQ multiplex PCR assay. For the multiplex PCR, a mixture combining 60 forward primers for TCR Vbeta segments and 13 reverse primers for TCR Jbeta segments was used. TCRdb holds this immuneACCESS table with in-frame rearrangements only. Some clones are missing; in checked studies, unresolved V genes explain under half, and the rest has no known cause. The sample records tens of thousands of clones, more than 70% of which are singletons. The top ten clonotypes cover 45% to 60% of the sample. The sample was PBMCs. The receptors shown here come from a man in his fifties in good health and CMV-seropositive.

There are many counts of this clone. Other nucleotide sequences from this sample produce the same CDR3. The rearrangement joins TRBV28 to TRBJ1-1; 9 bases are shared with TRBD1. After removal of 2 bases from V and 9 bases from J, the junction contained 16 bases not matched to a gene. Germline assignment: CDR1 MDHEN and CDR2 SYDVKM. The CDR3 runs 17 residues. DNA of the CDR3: TGTGCCAGCAGTTTAATTATATGGACAGGGGAGGGCAGCCAAGCTTTCTTT. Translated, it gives CASSLIIWTGEGSQAFF.

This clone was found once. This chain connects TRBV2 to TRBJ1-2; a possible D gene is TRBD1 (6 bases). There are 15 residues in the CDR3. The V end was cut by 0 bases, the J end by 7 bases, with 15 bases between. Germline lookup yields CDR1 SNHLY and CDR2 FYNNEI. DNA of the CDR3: TGTGCCAGCAGTGAAGCGCGGGAGGGGGTCATTGGCTACACCTTC. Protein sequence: CASSEAREGVIGYTF.

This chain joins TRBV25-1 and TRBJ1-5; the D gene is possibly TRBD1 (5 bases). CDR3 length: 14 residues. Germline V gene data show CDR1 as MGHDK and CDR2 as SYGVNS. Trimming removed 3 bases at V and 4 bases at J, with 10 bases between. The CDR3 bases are TGTGCCAGCAGTGATCACCAGGGAAATCAGCCCCAGCATTTT. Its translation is CASSDHQGNQPQHF.

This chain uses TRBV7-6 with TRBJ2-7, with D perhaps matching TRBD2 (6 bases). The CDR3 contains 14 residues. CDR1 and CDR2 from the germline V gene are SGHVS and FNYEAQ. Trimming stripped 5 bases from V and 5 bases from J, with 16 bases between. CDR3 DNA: TGTGCCAGCAGCCCCCGGGAGTCCCCCCACGAGCAGTACTTC. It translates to CASSPRESPHEQYF.

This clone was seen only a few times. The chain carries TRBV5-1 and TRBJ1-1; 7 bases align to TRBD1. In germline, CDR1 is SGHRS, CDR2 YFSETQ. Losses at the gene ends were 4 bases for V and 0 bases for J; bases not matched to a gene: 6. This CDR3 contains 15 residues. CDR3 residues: CASSRGQTLNTEAFF. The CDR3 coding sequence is TGCGCCAGCAGCAGGGGACAGACTTTGAACACTGAAGCTTTCTTT.

CDR3 sequence reads: CASSGGGRAPSGELFF. CDR3 nucleotides: TGTGCCAGCAGCGGGGGCGGGAGGGCTCCCTCCGGGGAGCTGTTTTTT. The rearrangement uses TRBV9 and TRBJ2-2; 9 bases line up with TRBD2. V dropped 3 bases and J dropped 6; count of bases not matched to a gene: 9. CDR1 is SGDLS, CDR2 YYNGEE, per germline. This CDR3 contains 16 residues.

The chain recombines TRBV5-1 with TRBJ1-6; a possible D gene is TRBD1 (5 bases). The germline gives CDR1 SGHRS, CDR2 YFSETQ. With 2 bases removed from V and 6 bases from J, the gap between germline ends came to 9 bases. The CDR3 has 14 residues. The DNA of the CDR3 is TGCGCCAGCAGCTTCACTGACAGTAATTCACCCCTCCACTTT. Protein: CASSFTDSNSPLHF.

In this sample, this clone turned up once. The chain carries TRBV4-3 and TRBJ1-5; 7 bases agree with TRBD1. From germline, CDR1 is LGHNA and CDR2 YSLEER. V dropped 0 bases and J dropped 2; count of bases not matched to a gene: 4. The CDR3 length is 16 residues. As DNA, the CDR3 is TGCGCCAGCAGCCAAGATAACAGGGGCGGCAATCAGCCCCAGCATTTT. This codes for CASSQDNRGGNQPQHF.

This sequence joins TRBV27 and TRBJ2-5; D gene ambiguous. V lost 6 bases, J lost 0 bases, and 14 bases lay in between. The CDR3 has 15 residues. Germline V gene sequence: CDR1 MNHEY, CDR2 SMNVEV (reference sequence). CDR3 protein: CASSRIEVYQETQYF. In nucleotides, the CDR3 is TGTGCCAGCAGCCGGATTGAGGTCTACCAAGAGACCCAGTACTTC.

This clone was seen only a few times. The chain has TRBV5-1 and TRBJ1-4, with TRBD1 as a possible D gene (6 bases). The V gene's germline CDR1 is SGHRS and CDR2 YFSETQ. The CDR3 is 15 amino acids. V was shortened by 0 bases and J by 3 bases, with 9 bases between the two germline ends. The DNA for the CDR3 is TGCGCCAGCAGCTTGGTCGGACAGCCTAATGAAAAACTGTTTTTT. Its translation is CASSLVGQPNEKLFF.

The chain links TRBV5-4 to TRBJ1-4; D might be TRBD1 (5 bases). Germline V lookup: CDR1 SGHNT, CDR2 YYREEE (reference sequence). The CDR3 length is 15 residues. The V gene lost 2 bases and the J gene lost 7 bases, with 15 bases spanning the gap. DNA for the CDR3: TGTGCCAGCAGCTTACAAGGGGCCCCTGGTGAAAAACTGTTTTTT. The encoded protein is CASSLQGAPGEKLFF. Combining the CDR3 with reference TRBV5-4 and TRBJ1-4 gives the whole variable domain ETGVTQSPTHLIKTRGQQVTLRCSSQSGHNTVSWYQQALGQGPQFIFQYYREEENGRGNFPPRFSGLQFPNYSSELNVNALELDDSALYLCASSLQGAPGEKLFFGSGTQLSVL.

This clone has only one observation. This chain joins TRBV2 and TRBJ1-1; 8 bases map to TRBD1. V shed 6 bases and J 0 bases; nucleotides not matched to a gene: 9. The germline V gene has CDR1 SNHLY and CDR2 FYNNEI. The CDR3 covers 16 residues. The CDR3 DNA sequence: TGTGCCAGCAGCATAGGACAGGGATCGATGAACACTGAAGCTTTCTTT. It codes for CASSIGQGSMNTEAFF.

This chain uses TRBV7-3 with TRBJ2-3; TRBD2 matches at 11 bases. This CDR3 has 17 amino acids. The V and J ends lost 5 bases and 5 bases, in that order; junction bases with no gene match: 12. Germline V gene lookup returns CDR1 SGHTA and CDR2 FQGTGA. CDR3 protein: CASSAGIAGGPEDTQYF. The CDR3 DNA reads TGTGCCAGCAGCGCCGGAATAGCGGGAGGGCCAGAAGATACGCAGTATTTT.

The CDR3 sequence is CASSWGLGTGELFF. The CDR3 DNA follows: TGTGCCAGCAGTTGGGGACTTGGCACCGGGGAGCTGTTTTTT. The V and J genes are TRBV6-5 and TRBJ2-2; the D gene is possibly TRBD2 (6 bases). The germline V gene encodes CDR1 MNHEY and CDR2 SVGAGI. V lost 4 bases to trimming and J lost 4 bases, with 10 bases between them. The CDR3 length is 14 residues.

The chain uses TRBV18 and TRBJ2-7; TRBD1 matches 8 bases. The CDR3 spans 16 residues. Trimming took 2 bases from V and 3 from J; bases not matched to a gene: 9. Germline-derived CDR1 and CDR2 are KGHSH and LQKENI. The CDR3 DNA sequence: TGTGCCAGCTCACCATTATTGACAGGGGAAGGCTACGAGCAGTACTTC. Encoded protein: CASSPLLTGEGYEQYF. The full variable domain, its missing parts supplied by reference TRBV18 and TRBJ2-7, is NAGVMQNPRHLVRRRGQEARLRCSPMKGHSHVYWYRQLPEEGLKFMVYLQKENIIDESGMPKERFSAEFPKEGPSILRIQQVVRGDSAAYFCASSPLLTGEGYEQYFGPGTRLTVT.

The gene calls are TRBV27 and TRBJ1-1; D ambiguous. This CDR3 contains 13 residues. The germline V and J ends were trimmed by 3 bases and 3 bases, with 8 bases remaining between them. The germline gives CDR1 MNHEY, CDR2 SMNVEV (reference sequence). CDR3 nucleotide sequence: TGTGCCAGCAGTTTGGCGGGGTACACTGAAGCTTTCTTT. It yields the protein CASSLAGYTEAFF.

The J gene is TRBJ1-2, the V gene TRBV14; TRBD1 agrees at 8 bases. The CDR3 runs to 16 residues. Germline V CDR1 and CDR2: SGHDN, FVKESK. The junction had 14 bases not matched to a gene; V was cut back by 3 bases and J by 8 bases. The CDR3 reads CASSQHLGQGGDGYTF. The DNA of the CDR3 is TGTGCCAGCAGCCAGCACTTAGGACAGGGAGGAGACGGCTACACCTTC.

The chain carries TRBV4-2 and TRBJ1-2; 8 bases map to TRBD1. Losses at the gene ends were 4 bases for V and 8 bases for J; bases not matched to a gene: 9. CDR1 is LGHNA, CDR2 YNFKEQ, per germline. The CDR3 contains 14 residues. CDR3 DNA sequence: TGTGCCAGCAGCCGAGCCCAGGGGGCGGGAGGCTACACCTTC. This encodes CASSRAQGAGGYTF.